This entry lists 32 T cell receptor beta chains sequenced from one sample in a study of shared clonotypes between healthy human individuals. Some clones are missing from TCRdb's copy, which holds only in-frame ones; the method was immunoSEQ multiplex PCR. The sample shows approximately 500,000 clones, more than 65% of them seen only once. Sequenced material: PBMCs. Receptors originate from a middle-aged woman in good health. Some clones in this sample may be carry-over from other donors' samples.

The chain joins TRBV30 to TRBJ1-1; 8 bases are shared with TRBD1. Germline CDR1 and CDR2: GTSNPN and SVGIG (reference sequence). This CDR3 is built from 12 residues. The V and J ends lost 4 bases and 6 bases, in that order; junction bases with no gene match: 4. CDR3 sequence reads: CAWIPGGSEAFF. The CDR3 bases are TGTGCCTGGATCCCAGGGGGCTCTGAAGCTTTCTTT.

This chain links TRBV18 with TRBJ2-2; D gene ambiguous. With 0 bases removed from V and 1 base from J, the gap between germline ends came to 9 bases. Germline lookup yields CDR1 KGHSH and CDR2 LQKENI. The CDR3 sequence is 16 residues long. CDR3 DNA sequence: TGTGCCAGCTCACCACCGGTTTCCAAGAACACCGGGGAGCTGTTTTTT. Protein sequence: CASSPPVSKNTGELFF.

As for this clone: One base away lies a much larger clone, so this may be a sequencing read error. Here the CDR3 DNA reads TGTGCCTGGAGTATGAAGGGGAACACTGAAGCTTTCTTT. Amino acid sequence: CAWSMKGNTEAFF. The chain uses TRBV30 and TRBJ1-1; D gene uncertain. The CDR3 sequence is 13 residues long. Trimming took 2 bases from V and 1 from J, leaving 8 bases between them. The germline V gene has CDR1 GTSNPN and CDR2 SVGIG (reference sequence).

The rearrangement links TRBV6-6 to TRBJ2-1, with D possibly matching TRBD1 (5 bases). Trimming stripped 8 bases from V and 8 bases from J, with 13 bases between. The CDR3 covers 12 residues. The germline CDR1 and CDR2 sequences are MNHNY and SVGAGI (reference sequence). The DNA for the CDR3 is TGTGCCAGCCAAAAATTCAGGGATGAGCAGTTCTTC. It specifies CASQKFRDEQFF.

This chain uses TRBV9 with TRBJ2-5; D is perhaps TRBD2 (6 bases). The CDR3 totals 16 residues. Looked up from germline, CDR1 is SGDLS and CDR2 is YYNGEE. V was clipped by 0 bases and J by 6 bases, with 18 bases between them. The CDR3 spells CASSVVEGDSPKTQYF. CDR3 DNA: TGTGCCAGCAGCGTAGTGGAGGGTGATTCCCCCAAGACCCAGTACTTC.

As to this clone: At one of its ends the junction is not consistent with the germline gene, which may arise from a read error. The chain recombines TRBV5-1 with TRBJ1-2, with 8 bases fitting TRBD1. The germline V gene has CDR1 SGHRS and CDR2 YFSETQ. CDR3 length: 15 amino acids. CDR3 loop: CASSLLGTGTDGYTF. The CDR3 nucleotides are TGCGCCAGCAGCTTACTCGGGACAGGCACTGATGGGTACACCTTC. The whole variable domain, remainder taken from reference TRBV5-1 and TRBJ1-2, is KAGVTQTPRYLIKTRGQQVTLSCSPISGHRSVSWYQQTPGQGLQFLFEYFSETQRNKGNFPGRFSGRQFSNSRSEMNVSTLELGDSALYLCASSLLGTGTDGYTFGSGTRLTVV.

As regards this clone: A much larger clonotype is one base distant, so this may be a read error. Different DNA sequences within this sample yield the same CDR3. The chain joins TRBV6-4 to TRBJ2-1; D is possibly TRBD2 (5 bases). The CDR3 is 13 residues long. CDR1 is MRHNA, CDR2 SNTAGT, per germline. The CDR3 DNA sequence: TGCGCCAGCAGTGAAGCGGCCTACAATGAGCAGTTCTTC. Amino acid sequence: CASSEAAYNEQFF.

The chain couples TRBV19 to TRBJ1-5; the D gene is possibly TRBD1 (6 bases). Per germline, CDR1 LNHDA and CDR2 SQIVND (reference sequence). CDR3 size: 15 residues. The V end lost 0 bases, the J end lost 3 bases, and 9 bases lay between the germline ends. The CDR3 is CASSIETGTNQPQHF. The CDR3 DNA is TGTGCCAGTAGTATAGAGACAGGAACCAATCAGCCCCAGCATTTT. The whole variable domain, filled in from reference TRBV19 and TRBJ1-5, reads DGGITQSPKYLFRKEGQNVTLSCEQNLNHDAMYWYRQDPGQGLRLIYYSQIVNDFQKGDIAEGYSVSREKKESFPLTVTSAQKNPTAFYLCASSIETGTNQPQHFGDGTRLSIL.

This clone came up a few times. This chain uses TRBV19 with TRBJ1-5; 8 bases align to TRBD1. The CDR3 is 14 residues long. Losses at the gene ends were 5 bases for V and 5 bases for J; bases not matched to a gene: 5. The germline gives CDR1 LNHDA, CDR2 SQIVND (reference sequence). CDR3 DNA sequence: TGTGCCAGTAGTGCGCAGGGGGCACATCAGCCCCAGCATTTT. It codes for CASSAQGAHQPQHF.

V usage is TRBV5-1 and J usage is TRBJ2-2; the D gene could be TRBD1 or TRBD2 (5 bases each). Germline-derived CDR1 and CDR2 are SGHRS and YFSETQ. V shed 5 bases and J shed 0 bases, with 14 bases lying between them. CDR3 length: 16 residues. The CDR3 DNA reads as TGCGCCAGCAGGGCACGGGACGGACCGAACACCGGGGAGCTGTTTTTT. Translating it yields CASRARDGPNTGELFF.

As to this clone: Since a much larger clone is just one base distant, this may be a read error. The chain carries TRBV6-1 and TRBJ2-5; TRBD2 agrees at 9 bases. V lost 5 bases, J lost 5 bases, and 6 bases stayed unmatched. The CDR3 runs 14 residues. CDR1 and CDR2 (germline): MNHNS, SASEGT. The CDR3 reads CASSNSGSIETQYF. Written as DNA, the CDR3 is TGTGCCAGCAGTAATAGCGGGAGTATCGAGACCCAGTACTTC.

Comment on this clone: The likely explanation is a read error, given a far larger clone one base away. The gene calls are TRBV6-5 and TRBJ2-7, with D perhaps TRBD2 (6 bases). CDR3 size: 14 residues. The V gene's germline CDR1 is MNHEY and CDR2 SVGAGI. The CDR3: CTSTAGYPIYEQYF. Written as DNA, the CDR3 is TGTACCAGCACCGCGGGGTATCCCATCTACGAGCAGTACTTC.

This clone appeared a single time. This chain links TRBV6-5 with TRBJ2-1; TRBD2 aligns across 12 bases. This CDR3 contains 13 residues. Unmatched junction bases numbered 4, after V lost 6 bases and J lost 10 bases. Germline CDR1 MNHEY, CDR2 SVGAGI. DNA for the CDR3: TGTGCCAGCAGGACTAGCGGGAGTAGGGAGCAGTTCTTC. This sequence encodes CASRTSGSREQFF.

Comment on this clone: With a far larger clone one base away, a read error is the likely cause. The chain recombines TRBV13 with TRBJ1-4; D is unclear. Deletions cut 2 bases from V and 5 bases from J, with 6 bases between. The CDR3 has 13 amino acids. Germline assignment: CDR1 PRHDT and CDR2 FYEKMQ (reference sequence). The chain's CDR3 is CASSLSLNEKLFF. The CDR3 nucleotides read TGTGCCAGCAGCTTAAGCCTGAATGAAAAACTGTTTTTT.

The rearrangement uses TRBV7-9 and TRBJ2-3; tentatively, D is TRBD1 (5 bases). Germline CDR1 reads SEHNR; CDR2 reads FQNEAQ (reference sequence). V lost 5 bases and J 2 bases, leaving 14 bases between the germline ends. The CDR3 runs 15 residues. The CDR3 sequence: CASSPKRQHTDTQYF. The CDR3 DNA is TGTGCCAGCAGCCCCAAGCGACAGCACACAGATACGCAGTATTTT.

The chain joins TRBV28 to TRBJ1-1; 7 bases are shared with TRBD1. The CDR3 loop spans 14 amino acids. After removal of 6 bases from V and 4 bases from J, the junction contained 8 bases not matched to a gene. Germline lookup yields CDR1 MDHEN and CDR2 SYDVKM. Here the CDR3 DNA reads TGTGCCAGCAGATTAACAGGGGATGGCACTGAAGCTTTCTTT. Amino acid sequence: CASRLTGDGTEAFF.

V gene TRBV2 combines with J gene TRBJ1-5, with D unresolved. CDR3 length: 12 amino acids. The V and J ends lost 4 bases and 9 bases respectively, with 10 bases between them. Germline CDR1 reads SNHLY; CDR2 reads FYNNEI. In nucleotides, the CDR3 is TGTGCCAGCAGTGCTAGCAATAGGCCCCAGCATTTT. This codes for CASSASNRPQHF.

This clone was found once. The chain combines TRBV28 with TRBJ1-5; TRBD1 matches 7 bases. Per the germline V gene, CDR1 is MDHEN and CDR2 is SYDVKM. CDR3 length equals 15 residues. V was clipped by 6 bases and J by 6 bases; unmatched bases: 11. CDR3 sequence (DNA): TGTGCCAGCAGGGAGGACAGGCCCAGCCCTCAGCCCCAGCATTTT. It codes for CASREDRPSPQPQHF.

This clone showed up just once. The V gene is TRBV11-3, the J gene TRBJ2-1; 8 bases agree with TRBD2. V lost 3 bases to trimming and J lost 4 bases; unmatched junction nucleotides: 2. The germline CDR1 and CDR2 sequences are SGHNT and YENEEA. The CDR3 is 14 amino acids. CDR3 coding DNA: TGTGCCAGCAGCTTGACTAGCGCGTACAATGAGCAGTTCTTC. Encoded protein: CASSLTSAYNEQFF.

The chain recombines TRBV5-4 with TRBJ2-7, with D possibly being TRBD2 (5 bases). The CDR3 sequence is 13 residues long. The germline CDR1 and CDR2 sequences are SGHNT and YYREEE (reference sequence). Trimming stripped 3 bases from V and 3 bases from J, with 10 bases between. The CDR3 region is CASSSGLIYEQYF. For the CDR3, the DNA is TGTGCCAGCAGCTCCGGACTGATCTACGAGCAGTACTTC.

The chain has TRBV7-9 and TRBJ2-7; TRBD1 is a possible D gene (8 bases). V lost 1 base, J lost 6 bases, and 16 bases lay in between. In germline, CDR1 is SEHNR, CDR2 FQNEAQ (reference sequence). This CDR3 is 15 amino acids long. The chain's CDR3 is CASSLGPYRGGEQYF. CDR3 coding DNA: TGTGCCAGCAGCTTAGGACCCTACAGGGGGGGCGAGCAGTACTTC.

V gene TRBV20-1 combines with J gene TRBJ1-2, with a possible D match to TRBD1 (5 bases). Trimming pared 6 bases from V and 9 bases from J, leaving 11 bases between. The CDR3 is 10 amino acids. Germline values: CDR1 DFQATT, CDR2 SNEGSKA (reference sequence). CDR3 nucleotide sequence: TGCAGTGCCAGGGTTATGAGCTACACCTTC. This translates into CSARVMSYTF.

CDR3 protein: CASSLGGRKNYGYTF. The DNA of the CDR3 is TGTGCCAGCAGTTTAGGGGGGCGGAAGAACTATGGCTACACCTTC. V is TRBV28 and J is TRBJ1-2; D is possibly TRBD1 (6 bases). The germline V and J ends were trimmed by 2 bases and 2 bases, with 12 bases remaining between them. There are 15 residues in the CDR3. CDR1 and CDR2 from the germline V gene are MDHEN and SYDVKM.

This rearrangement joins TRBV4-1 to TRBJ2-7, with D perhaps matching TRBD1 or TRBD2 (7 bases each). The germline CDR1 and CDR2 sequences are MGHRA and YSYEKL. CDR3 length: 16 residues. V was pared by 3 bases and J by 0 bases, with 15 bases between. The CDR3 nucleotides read TGCGCCAGCAGCCACCCCCAGGGGGGGAACTCCTACGAGCAGTACTTC. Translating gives CASSHPQGGNSYEQYF.

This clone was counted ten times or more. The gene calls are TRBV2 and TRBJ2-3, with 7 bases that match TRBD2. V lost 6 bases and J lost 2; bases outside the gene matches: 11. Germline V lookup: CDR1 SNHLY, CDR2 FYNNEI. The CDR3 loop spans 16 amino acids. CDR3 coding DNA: TGTGCCAGCAGCCCCTCGGGAGGCCGATACACAGATACGCAGTATTTT. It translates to CASSPSGGRYTDTQYF.

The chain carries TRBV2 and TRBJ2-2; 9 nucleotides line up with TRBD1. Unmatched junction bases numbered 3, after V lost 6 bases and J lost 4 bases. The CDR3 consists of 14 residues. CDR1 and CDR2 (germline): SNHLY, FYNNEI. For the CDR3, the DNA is TGTGCCAGCAGAGACAGGGGGTTCACCGGGGAGCTGTTTTTT. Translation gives CASRDRGFTGELFF.

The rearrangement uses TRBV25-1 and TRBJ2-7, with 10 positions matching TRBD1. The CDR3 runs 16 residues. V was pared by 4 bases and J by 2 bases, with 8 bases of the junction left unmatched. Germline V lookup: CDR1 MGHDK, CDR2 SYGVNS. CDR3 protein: CASSAAGTGVPYEQYF. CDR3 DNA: TGTGCCAGCAGTGCCGCCGGGACAGGGGTTCCCTACGAGCAGTACTTC.

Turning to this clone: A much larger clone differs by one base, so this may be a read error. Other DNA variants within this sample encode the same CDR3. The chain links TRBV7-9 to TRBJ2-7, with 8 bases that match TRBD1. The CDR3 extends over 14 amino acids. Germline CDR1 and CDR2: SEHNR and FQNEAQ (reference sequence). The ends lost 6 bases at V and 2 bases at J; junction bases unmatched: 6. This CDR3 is CASSTNRGAYEQYF. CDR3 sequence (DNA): TGTGCCAGCAGTACGAACAGGGGGGCCTACGAGCAGTACTTC.

The DNA for the CDR3 is TGTGCTAGTGGTACGGACAGGGACCGACAAGAGACCCAGTACTTC. Translated, it gives CASGTDRDRQETQYF. The chain has TRBV12-5 and TRBJ2-5, with 8 bases fitting TRBD1. CDR1 is LGHNT, CDR2 FRNRAP, per germline. This CDR3 has 15 amino acids. V lost 5 bases to trimming and J lost 2 bases; unmatched junction nucleotides: 7.

The CDR3 is CASSSFGVGASPQHF. Here the CDR3 DNA reads TGTGCCAGCAGTTCCTTCGGCGTGGGGGCTTCGCCCCAGCATTTT. The chain employs TRBV28 and TRBJ1-5, with D possibly being TRBD1 (6 bases). Germline lookup yields CDR1 MDHEN and CDR2 SYDVKM. CDR3 length: 15 amino acids. V was trimmed by 4 bases and J by 9 bases, leaving 19 bases between them.

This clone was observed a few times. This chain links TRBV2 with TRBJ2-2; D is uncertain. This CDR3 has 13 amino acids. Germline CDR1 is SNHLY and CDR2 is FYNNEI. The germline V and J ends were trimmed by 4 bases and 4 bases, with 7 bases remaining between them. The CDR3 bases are TGTGCCAGCAGTGCCGACACCACCGGGGAGCTGTTTTTT. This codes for CASSADTTGELFF.

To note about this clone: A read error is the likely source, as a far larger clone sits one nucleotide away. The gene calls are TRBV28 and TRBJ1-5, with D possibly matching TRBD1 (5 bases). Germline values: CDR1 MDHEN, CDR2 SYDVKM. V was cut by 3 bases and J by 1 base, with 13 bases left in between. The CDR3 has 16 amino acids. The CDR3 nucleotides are TGTGCCAGCAGTTTTATAGGGGTCAAGAGCAATCAGCCCCAGCATTTT. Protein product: CASSFIGVKSNQPQHF.